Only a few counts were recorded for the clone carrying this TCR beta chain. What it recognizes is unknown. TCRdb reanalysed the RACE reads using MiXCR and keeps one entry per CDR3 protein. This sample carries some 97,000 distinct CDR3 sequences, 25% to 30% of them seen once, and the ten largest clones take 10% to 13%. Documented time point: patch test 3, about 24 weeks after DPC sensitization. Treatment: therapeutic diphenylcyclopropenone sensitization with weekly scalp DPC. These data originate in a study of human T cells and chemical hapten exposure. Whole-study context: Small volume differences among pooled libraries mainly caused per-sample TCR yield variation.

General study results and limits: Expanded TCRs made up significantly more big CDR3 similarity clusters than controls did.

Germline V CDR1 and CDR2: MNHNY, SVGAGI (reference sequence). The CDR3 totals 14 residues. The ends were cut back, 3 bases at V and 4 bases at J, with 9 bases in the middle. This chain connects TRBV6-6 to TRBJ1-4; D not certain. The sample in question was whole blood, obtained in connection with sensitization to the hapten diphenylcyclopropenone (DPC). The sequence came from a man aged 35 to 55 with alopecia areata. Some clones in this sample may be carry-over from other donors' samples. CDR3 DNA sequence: TGTGCCAGCAGTTATGGGCGGAGTAATGAAAAACTGTTTTTT. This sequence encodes CASSYGRSNEKLFF.